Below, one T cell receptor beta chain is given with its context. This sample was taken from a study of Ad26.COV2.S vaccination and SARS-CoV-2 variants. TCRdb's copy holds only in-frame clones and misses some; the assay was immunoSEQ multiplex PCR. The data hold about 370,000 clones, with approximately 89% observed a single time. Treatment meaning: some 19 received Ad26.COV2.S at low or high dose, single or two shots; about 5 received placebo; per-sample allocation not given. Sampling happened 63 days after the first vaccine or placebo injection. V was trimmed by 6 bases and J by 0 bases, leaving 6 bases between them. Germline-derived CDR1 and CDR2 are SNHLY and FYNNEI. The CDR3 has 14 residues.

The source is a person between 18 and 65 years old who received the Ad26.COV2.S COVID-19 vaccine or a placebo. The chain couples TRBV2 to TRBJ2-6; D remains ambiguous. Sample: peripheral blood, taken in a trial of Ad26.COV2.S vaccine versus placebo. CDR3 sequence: CASRGFSGANVLTF. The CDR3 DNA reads TGTGCCAGCAGGGGGTTCTCTGGGGCCAACGTCCTGACTTTC.